One sample yielded the 14 T cell receptor beta chains listed below, sequenced in a study of monozygotic twins with inflammatory bowel disease. TCRdb processed the 5' RACE reads again and assigns one entry to each CDR3 protein, with no DNA. The sample holds about 450,000 distinct CDR3 sequences. Sequences were obtained from blood. These receptors all come from a human donor with ulcerative colitis or Crohn's disease, or a healthy co-twin of an affected twin (not recorded which).

The CDR3: CASSPLTGDRVSEAFF. V gene TRBV18 combines with J gene TRBJ1-1. The length of the CDR3 is 16 residues. Germline V gene sequence: CDR1 KGHSH, CDR2 LQKENI.

The chain is built from TRBV29-1 and TRBJ1-2; TCRdb proposes TRBD1, but this gene call is untestable without DNA. The CDR3 is 13 amino acids. The germline V gene has CDR1 SQVTM and CDR2 ANQGSEA. The CDR3: CSVEKQGENGYTF.

The rearrangement links TRBV5-1 to TRBJ2-5. This CDR3 has 14 residues. Germline CDR1 SGHRS, CDR2 YFSETQ. CDR3 in amino acids: CASSLTKNEETQYF.

The rearrangement joins TRBV6-5 to TRBJ2-7; TCRdb calls TRBD2, which cannot be checked without DNA. The CDR3 is made up of 14 amino acids. Germline V CDR1 and CDR2: MNHEY, SVGAGI. The CDR3 loop reads CASSYTGTSTVQYF.

This chain joins TRBV14 and TRBJ1-6. Germline values: CDR1 SGHDN, CDR2 FVKESK. The CDR3 totals 13 residues. This chain's CDR3 is CASSQDFKAPLHF.

The chain uses TRBV7-9 and TRBJ1-2; with no DNA, the TCRdb D assignment of TRBD1 cannot be verified. This CDR3 has 14 residues. Germline values: CDR1 SEHNR, CDR2 FQNEAQ (reference sequence). This chain's CDR3 is CASSSDRGFFGYTF.

The chain is built from TRBV24-1 and TRBJ2-1; TCRdb gives TRBD1 as the D gene, but with no DNA this cannot be confirmed. Germline CDR1 KGHDR, CDR2 SFDVKD. The CDR3 extends over 15 amino acids. The CDR3 sequence: CATSDPPPGGNEQFF.

V gene TRBV20-1 combines with J gene TRBJ2-3. CDR3 size: 13 residues. Germline V lookup: CDR1 DFQATT, CDR2 SNEGSKA (reference sequence). The CDR3 sequence: CSAKESSTVTQYF.

The chain employs TRBV12-3 or TRBV12-4 and TRBJ1-4. The CDR3 has 14 amino acids. Here the CDR3 reads CASSLAGVNEKLFF.

The CDR3 loop reads CASSQQWTAISTDTQYF. The chain recombines TRBV7-8 with TRBJ2-3. The CDR3 loop spans 17 amino acids. Germline lookup yields CDR1 SGHVS and CDR2 FQNEAQ.

The V gene is TRBV5-6, the J gene TRBJ2-2; TCRdb picks TRBD1, but there is no DNA to check that call. Germline CDR1 is SGHDT and CDR2 is YYEEEE. The CDR3 sequence is 15 residues long. The CDR3 here is CASSSSGAATGELFF.

This chain uses TRBV4-3 with TRBJ2-1. This CDR3 has 15 amino acids. Germline CDR1 and CDR2: LGHNA and YSLEER. CDR3 protein: CASSQDMADNNEQFF.

The rearrangement links TRBV4-1 to TRBJ2-1; TCRdb's D gene call, TRBD1, goes unchecked for lack of DNA. Germline V CDR1 and CDR2: MGHRA, YSYEKL. CDR3 length: 14 residues. The CDR3 region is CASCWDPSYNEQFF.

V gene TRBV10-3 combines with J gene TRBJ2-1. Germline loops: CDR1 ENHRY, CDR2 SYGVKD. CDR3 length equals 16 residues. CDR3 amino acids: CAISDDEIGVVFEQFF.